This TCR beta chain was captured in a study of chronic HIV infection and antiretroviral therapy. The germline V gene has CDR1 MDHEN and CDR2 SYDVKM. The CDR3 has 16 amino acids. V lost 4 bases to trimming and J lost 2 bases; unmatched junction nucleotides: 9. MiXCR, run by TCRdb on the 5' RACE reads, gives a single entry per CDR3 protein. The sample records 39,000 or so distinct CDR3 sequences, about 8.1% being singletons. The chain is built from TRBV28 and TRBJ1-2; 8 bases are shared with TRBD1. This receptor was taken from an adult who had HIV and had not received antiretroviral therapy, or was an uninfected healthy control (not recorded which). Specimen: peripheral blood. CDR3: CASSSTTGALNYGYTF. CDR3 coding DNA: TGTGCCAGCAGTTCTACGACAGGGGCCCTCAACTATGGCTACACCTTC.